These 15 T cell receptor beta chains were all obtained from the same sample, sequenced in a study of Graves' ophthalmopathy and Graves' hyperthyroidism. Amplified material comprised TCR beta CDR3 regions derived from RNA transcripts. An initial RT-PCR round employing HTBI primers preceded a second-round multiplex PCR. A single record per CDR3 protein comes from TCRdb applying MiXCR to the multiplex PCR reads. The data show about 480,000 distinct CDR3 sequences, approximately 15% seen once. The sample taken for sequencing was blood. These receptors were obtained from a woman aged 30 to 39 with Graves' ophthalmopathy.

This clonotype was detected ten times or more. The chain joins TRBV6-1 to TRBJ1-1; unclear D gene. Trimming removed 0 bases from V and 4 bases from J, with 9 bases in between. Germline V gives CDR1 MNHNS, CDR2 SASEGT. The length of the CDR3 is 14 residues. The DNA of the CDR3 is TGTGCCAGCAGTGAAGCGTGGCCAAGCACTGAAGCTTTCTTT. Protein product: CASSEAWPSTEAFF.

The chain combines TRBV12-3 or TRBV12-4 with TRBJ2-5; TRBD1 aligns across 12 bases. V shed 5 bases, J shed 4 bases, and the junction held 5 bases outside the gene matches. This CDR3 is built from 15 residues. CDR3 sequence: CASSHRDRGPETQYF. The CDR3 bases are TGTGCCAGCAGTCACCGGGACAGGGGGCCAGAGACCCAGTACTTC.

The V call is TRBV15, the J call TRBJ2-5, with TRBD2 matching over 15 bases. From germline, CDR1 is LNHNV and CDR2 YYDKDF (reference sequence). The V gene end was trimmed by 0 bases and the J gene end by 5 bases; junction bases not matched to a gene: 10. The CDR3 length is 19 residues. CDR3 sequence: CATSRDRYGLAGGPETQYF. As DNA, the CDR3 is TGTGCCACCAGCAGAGATCGATACGGACTAGCGGGAGGGCCGGAGACCCAGTACTTC.

V usage is TRBV6-1 and J usage is TRBJ2-5; weak D call: TRBD1 (6 bases). CDR1 and CDR2 from the germline V gene are MNHNS and SASEGT. Trimming shortened V by 7 bases and J by 4 bases, and 7 bases separated the two germline ends. The CDR3 length is 11 residues. In nucleotides, the CDR3 is TGTGCCAGCACGACAGGAGAGACCCAGTACTTC. It codes for CASTTGETQYF.

This clonotype was observed many times. The chain couples TRBV4-1 to TRBJ2-5; D may be TRBD2 (5 bases). CDR1 is MGHRA and CDR2 is YSYEKL in the germline V gene. Trimming left V 4 bases short and J 5 bases short, with 23 bases between. The CDR3 contains 17 residues. The CDR3 spells CASSPLYVREGLETQYF. As DNA, the CDR3 is TGCGCCAGCAGCCCCTTGTATGTCCGGGAAGGGTTGGAGACCCAGTACTTC.

This chain joins TRBV30 and TRBJ1-1; possible D gene TRBD1, 6 bases. From germline, CDR1 is GTSNPN and CDR2 SVGIG (reference sequence). V lost 1 base, J lost 1 base, and 16 bases lay in between. This CDR3 has 16 residues. In DNA form, the CDR3 reads TGTGCCTGGAGTGACGGGGTGGGACACCCGAACACTGAAGCTTTCTTT. The encoded protein is CAWSDGVGHPNTEAFF.

This clonotype has at least ten counts. V is TRBV15 and J is TRBJ1-1; D call uncertain. This CDR3 has 14 residues. V was pared by 0 bases and J by 1 base, with 6 bases between. Germline CDR1 and CDR2: LNHNV and YYDKDF (reference sequence). The CDR3 DNA reads TGTGCCACCAGCAGAGATCTTAAGAACACTGAAGCTTTCTTT. Translated: CATSRDLKNTEAFF.

At least ten counts were recorded for this clonotype. This chain uses TRBV6-1 with TRBJ1-1; D perhaps matches TRBD1 (5 bases). This CDR3 is 13 amino acids long. The V end lost 6 bases, the J end lost 0 bases, and 8 bases lay between the germline ends. Germline loops: CDR1 MNHNS, CDR2 SASEGT. CDR3 amino acids: CASRMGVNTEAFF. The CDR3 coding sequence is TGTGCCAGCAGAATGGGGGTGAACACTGAAGCTTTCTTT.

This clonotype was detected only a few times. The chain combines TRBV5-1 with TRBJ1-4, with a possible D match to TRBD1 (5 bases). This CDR3 is built from 14 residues. V was trimmed by 4 bases and J by 8 bases, leaving 15 bases between them. CDR1 SGHRS and CDR2 YFSETQ come from the germline V gene. CDR3: CASSPSGVGEKLFF. The CDR3 DNA sequence: TGCGCCAGCAGCCCGTCGGGGGTAGGGGAAAAACTGTTTTTT.

The table lists this clonotype with a few counts. J is TRBJ2-7 and V is TRBV9; no clear D. Trimming took 0 bases from V and 2 from J, leaving 9 bases between them. This CDR3 is built from 14 residues. Germline assignment: CDR1 SGDLS and CDR2 YYNGEE. The CDR3 nucleotides are TGTGCCAGCAGCGTAGGGTTCAGCGCCTACGAGCAGTACTTC. Protein sequence: CASSVGFSAYEQYF. The full variable domain, completed using reference TRBV9 and TRBJ2-7, is DSGVTQTPKHLITATGQRVTLRCSPRSGDLSVYWYQQSLDQGLQFLIQYYNGEERAKGNILERFSAQQFPDLHSELNLSSLELGDSALYFCASSVGFSAYEQYFGPGTRLTVT.

This clonotype occurred many times. The chain couples TRBV7-8 to TRBJ1-2, with 9 bases fitting TRBD1. The junction had 14 bases not matched to a gene; V was cut back by 3 bases and J by 6 bases. The CDR3 contains 17 residues. The germline CDR1 and CDR2 sequences are SGHVS and FQNEAQ. CDR3 loop: CASSFVGTGTGFNGYTF. The CDR3 DNA is TGTGCCAGCAGCTTCGTGGGAACCGGGACAGGGTTCAATGGCTACACCTTC.

This chain joins TRBV6-1 and TRBJ2-5; 14 bases are a match to TRBD2. CDR1 is MNHNS and CDR2 is SASEGT in the germline V gene. The CDR3 length is 16 residues. J was trimmed by 5 bases and V by 0 bases; bases with no gene match: 2. The CDR3 sequence: CASSEARLAGGETQYF. The CDR3, as DNA: TGTGCCAGCAGTGAAGCGAGACTAGCGGGAGGGGAGACCCAGTACTTC.

This clonotype appeared a few times. V is TRBV6-2 or TRBV6-3 and J is TRBJ2-7; no reliable D call. The V end was cut by 2 bases, the J end by 6 bases, with 8 bases between. Per the germline V gene, CDR1 is MNHEY and CDR2 is SVGEGT. This CDR3 region has 12 residues. The CDR3 DNA reads as TGTGCCAGCAGTTACGGGCTTTCCGAGCAGTACTTC. As protein: CASSYGLSEQYF.

The chain joins TRBV12-3 or TRBV12-4 to TRBJ2-5; TRBD1 might be the D (8 bases). The ends were cut back, 5 bases at V and 3 bases at J, with 25 bases in the middle. The CDR3 covers 18 residues. The CDR3 reads CASSPLYRGSGKEETQYF. The CDR3 nucleotides are TGTGCCAGCAGTCCCCTTTACAGGGGGAGCGGGAAGGAAGAGACCCAGTACTTC.

This clonotype showed up many times. The V gene is TRBV28, the J gene TRBJ1-1; D gene uncertain. The CDR3 covers 12 residues. Germline CDR1 MDHEN, CDR2 SYDVKM. Trimming left V 6 bases short and J 2 bases short, with 7 bases between. CDR3 residues: CASRSGNTEAFF. The CDR3 DNA follows: TGTGCCAGCAGAAGTGGCAACACTGAAGCTTTCTTT.